Shown below are 25 T cell receptor beta chains from a single sample sequenced in a study of human T cells and chemical hapten exposure. Documented time point: patch test 3, about 24 weeks after DPC sensitization. Treatment meaning: therapeutic diphenylcyclopropenone sensitization with weekly scalp DPC. TCRdb re-called the RACE reads through MiXCR, storing one row per CDR3 protein. The sample lists fewer than 200,000 distinct CDR3 sequences, roughly 26% seen once, with about 2.1% in the top ten. The input for sequencing was whole blood, taken in connection with sensitization to the hapten diphenylcyclopropenone (DPC). The receptors originated from a woman in her late teens or twenties with alopecia areata. Some clones in this sample may be carry-over from other donors' samples.

This chain joins TRBV20-1 and TRBJ2-5, with 7 bases identical to TRBD1. The CDR3 length is 14 residues. Germline V CDR1 and CDR2: DFQATT, SNEGSKA (reference sequence). J was trimmed by 5 bases and V by 5 bases; bases with no gene match: 11. Here the CDR3 DNA reads TGCAGTGCTCCTCCTACAGGGGTAGGGGAGACCCAGTACTTC. Amino acid sequence: CSAPPTGVGETQYF.

This clonotype was seen many times. CDR3 amino acids: CASSTPGLAGSNEQFF. Written as DNA, the CDR3 is TGTGCCAGCAGCACCCCGGGACTAGCGGGATCCAACGAGCAGTTCTTC. The rearrangement joins TRBV7-3 to TRBJ2-1; 13 positions match TRBD2. With V trimmed by 5 bases and J by 10 bases, 11 bases remained unmatched. The CDR3 contains 16 residues. Germline CDR1 reads SGHTA; CDR2 reads FQGTGA.

This clonotype has just a few counts. The genes are TRBV9 and TRBJ2-1; D is undetermined. V lost 0 bases and J 10 bases, leaving 5 bases between the germline ends. The CDR3 loop spans 11 amino acids. Germline V gene sequence: CDR1 SGDLS, CDR2 YYNGEE. The CDR3 protein is CASSVGREQFF. CDR3 DNA: TGTGCCAGCAGCGTAGGCAGGGAGCAGTTCTTC. Looking up the rest from reference TRBV9 and TRBJ2-1 gives the full variable domain: DSGVTQTPKHLITATGQRVTLRCSPRSGDLSVYWYQQSLDQGLQFLIQYYNGEERAKGNILERFSAQQFPDLHSELNLSSLELGDSALYFCASSVGREQFFGPGTRLTVL.

This chain uses TRBV9 with TRBJ2-3, with D possibly TRBD2 on 6 matching bases. Trimming removed 4 bases at V and 1 base at J, with 19 bases between. CDR3 size: 17 residues. Germline V gives CDR1 SGDLS, CDR2 YYNGEE. The CDR3 protein is CASSLEGTGGGTDTQYF. The CDR3 DNA reads as TGTGCCAGCAGCCTCGAGGGGACTGGCGGCGGCACAGATACGCAGTATTTT.

The J gene is TRBJ2-6, the V gene TRBV12-3 or TRBV12-4, with D possibly being TRBD1 (6 bases). V lost 5 bases to trimming and J lost 0 bases, with 17 bases between them. This CDR3 has 18 residues. This CDR3 is CASSRNRAWGSGANVLTF. The CDR3 DNA reads TGTGCCAGCAGTAGAAACAGGGCCTGGGGCTCTGGGGCCAACGTCCTGACTTTC.

The chain employs TRBV29-1 and TRBJ2-3, with 11 bases aligning to TRBD2. Unmatched junction bases numbered 8, after V lost 6 bases and J lost 3 bases. Germline CDR1 SQVTM, CDR2 ANQGSEA. The CDR3 is 15 residues long. In DNA, the CDR3 is TGCAGCGTCGCGCCTGGGACTAGCGGAACAGATACGCAGTATTTT. This codes for CSVAPGTSGTDTQYF.

The chain carries TRBV4-1 and TRBJ1-6; D unclear. Deletions cut 1 base from V and 10 bases from J, with 5 bases between. Germline CDR1 and CDR2: MGHRA and YSYEKL. CDR3 length: 12 amino acids. The CDR3 reads CASSQVRSPLHF. In nucleotides, the CDR3 is TGCGCCAGCAGCCAAGTTCGATCACCCCTCCACTTT.

CDR3 residues: CASSQEILAGFHNEQFF. The CDR3 bases are TGCGCCAGCAGCCAAGAAATACTAGCGGGATTTCACAATGAGCAGTTCTTC. The rearrangement uses TRBV4-1 and TRBJ2-1, with 10 nucleotides matching TRBD2. This CDR3 contains 17 residues. The V segment lost 0 bases and the J segment 5 bases; nucleotides outside the gene matches: 7. The germline V gene encodes CDR1 MGHRA and CDR2 YSYEKL.

The gene calls are TRBV15 and TRBJ1-2; weak D call: TRBD1 (5 bases). The CDR3 extends over 14 amino acids. Germline V gene sequence: CDR1 LNHNV, CDR2 YYDKDF (reference sequence). Between the trimmed V and J ends, which lost 0 bases and 5 bases, there was a span of 10 bases. The CDR3 reads CATSRDIGGYGYTF. The CDR3 DNA sequence: TGTGCCACCAGCAGAGATATCGGGGGTTATGGCTACACCTTC.

The rearrangement uses TRBV2 and TRBJ1-2; D is undetermined. Looked up from germline, CDR1 is SNHLY and CDR2 is FYNNEI. Trimming removed 10 bases from V and 2 bases from J, with 17 bases in between. The CDR3 is made up of 14 amino acids. The CDR3 protein is CATPFRERNYGYTF. The CDR3 region has the DNA TGTGCCACGCCCTTTAGGGAAAGAAACTATGGCTACACCTTC.

This chain connects TRBV29-1 to TRBJ1-1, with D possibly matching TRBD1 (5 bases). This CDR3 is 11 amino acids long. The V end was cut by 7 bases, the J end by 7 bases, with 13 bases between. CDR1 is SQVTM, CDR2 ANQGSEA, per germline. CDR3 protein: CSGDGGIEAFF. In DNA form, the CDR3 reads TGCAGCGGTGATGGGGGGATTGAAGCTTTCTTT.

This clonotype was counted only a few times. This chain uses TRBV6-2 or TRBV6-3 with TRBJ1-1; D gene unclear. This CDR3 is built from 12 residues. V lost 5 bases and J 6 bases, leaving 10 bases between the germline ends. Looked up from germline, CDR1 is MNHEY and CDR2 is SVGEGT. CDR3 nucleotide sequence: TGTGCCAGCAGTCAATCAGGTCCTGAAGCTTTCTTT. Translation gives CASSQSGPEAFF.

V and J are TRBV6-6 and TRBJ2-2; 7 bases map to TRBD1. V was pared by 6 bases and J by 4 bases, with 8 bases of the junction left unmatched. From germline, CDR1 is MNHNY and CDR2 SVGAGI (reference sequence). CDR3 length equals 15 residues. CDR3 region: CASSRGQRATGELFF. DNA of the CDR3: TGTGCCAGCAGCCGGGGACAGAGGGCCACCGGGGAGCTGTTTTTT.

This clonotype was detected a few times. V and J are TRBV12-3 or TRBV12-4 and TRBJ1-5; TRBD1 aligns across 9 bases. J was trimmed by 7 bases and V by 6 bases; bases with no gene match: 7. The CDR3 has 14 residues. CDR3 residues: CASSIQGARQPQHF. In DNA, the CDR3 is TGTGCCAGCAGCATACAGGGGGCCCGACAGCCCCAGCATTTT.

The chain recombines TRBV25-1 with TRBJ2-5; 7 bases match TRBD2. CDR1 is MGHDK, CDR2 SYGVNS, per germline. The CDR3 has 13 amino acids. V lost 4 bases, J lost 1 base, and 0 bases stayed unmatched. DNA for the CDR3: TGTGCCAGCAGTGGACTAGCCCAAGAGACCCAGTACTTC. Its translation is CASSGLAQETQYF. The whole variable domain, filled in from reference TRBV25-1 and TRBJ2-5, reads EADIYQTPRYLVIGTGKKITLECSQTMGHDKMYWYQQDPGMELHLIHYSYGVNSTEKGDLSSESTVSRIRTEHFPLTLESARPSHTSQYLCASSGLAQETQYFGPGTRLLVL.

This clonotype has more than one count but fewer than ten. This chain links TRBV7-8 with TRBJ1-1, with D unclear. CDR3 length: 15 amino acids. Germline V CDR1 and CDR2: SGHVS, FQNEAQ. V lost 1 base and J lost 1, with 10 bases in between. CDR3 sequence: CASSLVDTTNTEAFF. The DNA for the CDR3 is TGTGCCAGCAGCTTAGTTGACACAACGAACACTGAAGCTTTCTTT.

This clonotype turned up a few times. The chain has TRBV6-2 or TRBV6-3 and TRBJ1-3; D not certain. The V end lost 4 bases, the J end lost 4 bases, and 14 bases lay between the germline ends. Germline loops: CDR1 MNHEY, CDR2 SVGEGT. This CDR3 spans 15 amino acids. CDR3 protein: CASSSPGRAGNTIYF. Written as DNA, the CDR3 is TGTGCCAGCAGTTCGCCCGGGCGGGCCGGAAACACCATATATTTT.

This clonotype was seen only a few times. The rearrangement links TRBV20-1 to TRBJ2-5; D ambiguous. V dropped 0 bases and J dropped 1 base, with 9 bases sitting between them. CDR3 size: 14 residues. The germline CDR1 and CDR2 sequences are DFQATT and SNEGSKA (reference sequence). In DNA, the CDR3 is TGCAGTGCTAGAGATCCGTCCCTCCAAGAGACCCAGTACTTC. This codes for CSARDPSLQETQYF.

There are a few counts of this clonotype. The J gene is TRBJ2-5, the V gene TRBV29-1; tentatively, D is TRBD1 (5 bases). Germline CDR1 reads SQVTM; CDR2 reads ANQGSEA. The CDR3 spans 14 residues. Trimming removed 5 bases from V and 5 bases from J, with 18 bases in between. The CDR3 is CSVPGGGRVETQYF. CDR3 DNA sequence: TGCAGCGTTCCGGGCGGCGGCAGGGTGGAGACCCAGTACTTC.

The chain is built from TRBV6-2 or TRBV6-3 and TRBJ1-1; perhaps TRBD1 as D (5 bases). V lost 1 base to trimming and J lost 0 bases, with 9 bases between them. In germline, CDR1 is MNHEY, CDR2 SVGEGT. The CDR3 totals 15 residues. The chain's CDR3 is CASSYYPGLNTEAFF. The CDR3 DNA sequence: TGTGCCAGCAGTTACTACCCAGGGCTGAACACTGAAGCTTTCTTT.

A few counts support this clonotype. The J gene is TRBJ2-2, the V gene TRBV6-4; D not certain. V shed 4 bases and J shed 2 bases, with 5 bases lying between them. The germline V gene has CDR1 MRHNA and CDR2 SNTAGT. The CDR3 runs to 13 residues. The CDR3 DNA reads as TGTGCCAGCAGTGCCAGCAACACCGGGGAGCTGTTTTTT. Amino acids: CASSASNTGELFF.

This clonotype was detected a few times. The chain links TRBV29-1 to TRBJ2-1; 9 nucleotides line up with TRBD1. CDR3 length: 12 residues. Germline lookup yields CDR1 SQVTM and CDR2 ANQGSEA. V shed 7 bases and J 3 bases; nucleotides not matched to a gene: 1. Here the CDR3 DNA reads TGCAGCGGGACAGGGGTCTACAATGAGCAGTTCTTC. The encoded protein is CSGTGVYNEQFF.

The CDR3 sequence: CASTNGQGNEQFF. For the CDR3, the DNA is TGTGCCAGCACCAACGGGCAGGGCAATGAGCAGTTCTTC. The rearrangement joins TRBV12-3 or TRBV12-4 to TRBJ2-1, with a weak D call TRBD1 (5 bases). CDR3 length equals 13 residues. Trimming shortened V by 7 bases and J by 6 bases, and 13 bases separated the two germline ends.

The rearrangement joins TRBV29-1 to TRBJ2-1; a possible D gene is TRBD2 (6 bases). Trimming left V 3 bases short and J 3 bases short, with 15 bases between. The CDR3 loop spans 15 amino acids. Germline V gene data show CDR1 as SQVTM and CDR2 as ANQGSEA. The CDR3 DNA follows: TGCAGCGTTGAGAGACCCCGCGGGAACTACAATGAGCAGTTCTTC. It specifies CSVERPRGNYNEQFF.

This rearrangement joins TRBV9 to TRBJ2-7; TRBD1 might be the D (6 bases). The CDR3 totals 14 residues. From germline, CDR1 is SGDLS and CDR2 YYNGEE. Trimming removed 4 bases at V and 2 bases at J, with 13 bases between. Written as DNA, the CDR3 is TGTGCCAGCAGCACCCGACAGGATGCCTACGAGCAGTACTTC. The encoded protein is CASSTRQDAYEQYF. The full variable domain, rest sourced from reference TRBV9 and TRBJ2-7, is DSGVTQTPKHLITATGQRVTLRCSPRSGDLSVYWYQQSLDQGLQFLIQYYNGEERAKGNILERFSAQQFPDLHSELNLSSLELGDSALYFCASSTRQDAYEQYFGPGTRLTVT.